This TCR beta chain comes out of a study of post-analysis software for immune sequencing data. Overall study findings and caveats: Co-batched samples clustered tightly together by F measure. Relative to controls, patients had about five TRBV segments at higher frequency, with TRBV5-6, TRBV5-1 and TRBV20-1 among these. A significant reduction in normalized Chao1 diversity was observed in multiple sclerosis patients versus controls.

Germline V lookup: CDR1 MNHEY, CDR2 SVGAGI. The CDR3 contains 21 residues. The germline V and J ends were trimmed by 2 bases and 0 bases, with 23 bases remaining between them. cDNA libraries for TCR beta contained unique molecular identifiers. From around 0.96 to 9.9 million T cells, 550,000 or so cDNA molecules were obtained. One entry per CDR3 protein, called by TCRdb with MiXCR from the PCR reads. The sample shows more than 350,000 distinct CDR3 sequences, 30% to 45% of them seen only once. There are a few counts of this clonotype. The antigen is not known. The material sequenced was blood. J is TRBJ2-6 and V is TRBV6-5, with a tentative D call TRBD2 (6 bases). The sequence was collected from a girl aged 2 to 9 with multiple sclerosis. The CDR3 bases are TGTGCCAGCAGTTACCCAGACCACTTCCGGGGGTCGAACTCTGGGGCCAACGTCCTGACTTTC. Translation: CASSYPDHFRGSNSGANVLTF.